This T cell receptor beta chain is from a study of blood T cell repertoires in COVID-19. A few counts support this clone. This CDR3 spans 19 amino acids. Germline CDR1 is MNHEY and CDR2 is SMNVEV (reference sequence). V was trimmed by 6 bases and J by 0 bases, leaving 23 bases between them. In the original processing: Amplifying reference gene primers gave estimates of nucleated cell counts. This table comes from immunoSEQ multiplex PCR, and its TCRdb copy is limited to in-frame clones, with some not included. V and J calls and clone size are copied from that table; D and trimming were computed from the DNA. The sample records some 270,000 clones, about 89% being singletons.

This chain links TRBV27 with TRBJ2-2; no definite D call. Sequenced sample: peripheral blood. The source is a man aged 35-49 years with active or convalescent COVID-19. In nucleotides, the CDR3 is TGTGCCAGCAGCCCCGTCGGTTCCCGAGCTTTACCGAACACCGGGGAGCTGTTTTTT. Encoded protein: CASSPVGSRALPNTGELFF.